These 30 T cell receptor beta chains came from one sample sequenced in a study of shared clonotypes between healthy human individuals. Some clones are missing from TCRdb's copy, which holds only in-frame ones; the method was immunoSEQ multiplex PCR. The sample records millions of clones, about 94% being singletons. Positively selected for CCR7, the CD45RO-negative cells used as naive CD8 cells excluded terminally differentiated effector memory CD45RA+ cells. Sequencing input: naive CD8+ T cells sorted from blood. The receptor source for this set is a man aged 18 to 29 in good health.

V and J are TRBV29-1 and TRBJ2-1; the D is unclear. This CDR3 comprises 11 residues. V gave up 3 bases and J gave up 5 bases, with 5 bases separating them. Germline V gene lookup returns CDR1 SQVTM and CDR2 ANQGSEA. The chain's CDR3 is CSVDPNNEQFF. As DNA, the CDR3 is TGCAGCGTTGACCCCAACAATGAGCAGTTCTTC.

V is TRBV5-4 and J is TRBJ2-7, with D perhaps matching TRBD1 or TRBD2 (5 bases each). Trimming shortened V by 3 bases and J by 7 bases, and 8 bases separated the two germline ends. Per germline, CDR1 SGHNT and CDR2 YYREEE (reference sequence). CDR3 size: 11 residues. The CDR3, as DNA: TGTGCCAGCAGCTCGGGGCCTGAGCAGTACTTC. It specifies CASSSGPEQYF.

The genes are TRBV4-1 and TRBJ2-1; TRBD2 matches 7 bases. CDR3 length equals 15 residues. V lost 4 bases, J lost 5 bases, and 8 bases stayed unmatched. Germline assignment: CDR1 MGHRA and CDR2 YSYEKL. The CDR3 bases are TGCGCCAGCAGCCGATCTCCTCGGGGGGACAATGAGCAGTTCTTC. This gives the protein CASSRSPRGDNEQFF.

The CDR3 bases are TGCGCCAGCAGCCTCGGGACAGGGGCCCACGAGCAGTACTTC. Its protein product is CASSLGTGAHEQYF. V gene TRBV4-3 combines with J gene TRBJ2-7; 10 bases align to TRBD1. Germline trimming cut 4 bases from V and 5 bases from J; bases unmatched to any gene: 5. This CDR3 has 14 amino acids. Germline values: CDR1 LGHNA, CDR2 YSLEER.

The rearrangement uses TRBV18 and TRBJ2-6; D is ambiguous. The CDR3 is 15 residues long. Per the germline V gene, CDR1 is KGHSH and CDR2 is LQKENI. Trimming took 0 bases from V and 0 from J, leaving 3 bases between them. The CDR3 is CASSPPVSGANVLTF. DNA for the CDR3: TGTGCCAGCTCACCACCGGTCTCTGGGGCCAACGTCCTGACTTTC.

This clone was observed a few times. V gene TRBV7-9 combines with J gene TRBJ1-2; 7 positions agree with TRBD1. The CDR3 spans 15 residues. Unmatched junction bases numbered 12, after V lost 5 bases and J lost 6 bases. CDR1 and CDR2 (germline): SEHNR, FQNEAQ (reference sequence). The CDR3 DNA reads TGTGCCAGCAGCGTAACCCCGACAGGGATTCATGGCTACACCTTC. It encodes CASSVTPTGIHGYTF.

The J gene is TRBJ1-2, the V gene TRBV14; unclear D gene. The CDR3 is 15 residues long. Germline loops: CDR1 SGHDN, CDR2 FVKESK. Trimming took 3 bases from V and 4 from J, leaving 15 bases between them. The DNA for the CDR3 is TGTGCCAGCAGCCAGGAGCCGGGAACCTCCTATGGCTACACCTTC. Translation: CASSQEPGTSYGYTF.

The CDR3 DNA is TGTGCCAGCAGCAAATATCCCGGGAACACCGGGGAGCTGTTTTTT. It codes for CASSKYPGNTGELFF. V gene TRBV6-4 combines with J gene TRBJ2-2; D remains unclear. CDR3 length: 15 amino acids. The V and J ends lost 6 bases and 1 base respectively, with 12 bases between them. Germline V gene sequence: CDR1 MRHNA, CDR2 SNTAGT.

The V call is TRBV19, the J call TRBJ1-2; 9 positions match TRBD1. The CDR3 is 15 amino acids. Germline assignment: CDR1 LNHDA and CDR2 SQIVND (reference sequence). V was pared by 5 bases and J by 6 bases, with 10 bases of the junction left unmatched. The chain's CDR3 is CASSPPFRTGDGYTF. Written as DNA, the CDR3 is TGTGCCAGTAGTCCCCCCTTTCGGACAGGGGATGGCTACACCTTC.

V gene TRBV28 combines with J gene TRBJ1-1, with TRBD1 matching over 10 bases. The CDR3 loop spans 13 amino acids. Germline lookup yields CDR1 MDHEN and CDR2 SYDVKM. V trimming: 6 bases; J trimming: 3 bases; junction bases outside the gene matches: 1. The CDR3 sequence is CASRDRGDTEAFF. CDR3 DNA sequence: TGTGCCAGCAGGGACAGGGGGGACACTGAAGCTTTCTTT.

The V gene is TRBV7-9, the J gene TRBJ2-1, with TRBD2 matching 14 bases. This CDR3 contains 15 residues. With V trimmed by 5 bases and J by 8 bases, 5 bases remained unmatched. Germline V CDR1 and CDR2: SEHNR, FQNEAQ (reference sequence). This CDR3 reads CASSVTSGGDDEQFF. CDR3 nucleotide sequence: TGTGCCAGCAGCGTGACTAGCGGGGGGGATGATGAGCAGTTCTTC.

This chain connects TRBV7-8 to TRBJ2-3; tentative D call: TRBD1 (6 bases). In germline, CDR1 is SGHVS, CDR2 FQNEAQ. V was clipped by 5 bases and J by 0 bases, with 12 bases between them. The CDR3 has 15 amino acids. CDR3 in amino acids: CASSTQQGSTDTQYF. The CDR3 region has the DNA TGTGCCAGCAGCACTCAACAGGGAAGCACAGATACGCAGTATTTT.

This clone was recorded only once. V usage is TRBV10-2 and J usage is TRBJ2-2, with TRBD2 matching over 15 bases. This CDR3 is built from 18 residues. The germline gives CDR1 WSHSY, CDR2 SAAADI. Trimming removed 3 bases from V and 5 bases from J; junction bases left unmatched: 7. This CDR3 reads CASSDSGTSGGWTGELFF. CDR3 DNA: TGCGCCAGCAGTGATTCCGGGACTAGCGGGGGGTGGACCGGGGAGCTGTTTTTT.

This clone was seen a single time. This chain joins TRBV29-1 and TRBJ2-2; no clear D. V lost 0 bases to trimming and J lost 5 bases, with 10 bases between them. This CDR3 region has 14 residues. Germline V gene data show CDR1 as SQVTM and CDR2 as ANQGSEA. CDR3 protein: CSVEDWGETGELFF. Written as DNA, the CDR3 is TGCAGCGTTGAAGATTGGGGTGAGACCGGGGAGCTGTTTTTT.

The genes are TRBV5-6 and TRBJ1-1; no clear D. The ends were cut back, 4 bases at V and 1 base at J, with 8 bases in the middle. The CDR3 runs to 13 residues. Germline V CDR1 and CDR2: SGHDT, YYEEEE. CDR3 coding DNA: TGTGCCAGCAGCGTGGGCCCGAACACTGAAGCTTTCTTT. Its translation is CASSVGPNTEAFF. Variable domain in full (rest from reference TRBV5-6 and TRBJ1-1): DAGVTQSPTHLIKTRGQQVTLRCSPKSGHDTVSWYQQALGQGPQFIFQYYEEEERQRGNFPDRFSGHQFPNYSSELNVNALLLGDSALYLCASSVGPNTEAFFGQGTRLTVV.

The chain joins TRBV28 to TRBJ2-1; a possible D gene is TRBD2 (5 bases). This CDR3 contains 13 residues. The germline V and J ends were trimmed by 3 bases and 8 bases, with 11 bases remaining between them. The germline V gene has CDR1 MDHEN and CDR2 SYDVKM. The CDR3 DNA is TGTGCCAGCAGTTTTCCCTGGGAGTATGAGCAGTTCTTC. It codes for CASSFPWEYEQFF.

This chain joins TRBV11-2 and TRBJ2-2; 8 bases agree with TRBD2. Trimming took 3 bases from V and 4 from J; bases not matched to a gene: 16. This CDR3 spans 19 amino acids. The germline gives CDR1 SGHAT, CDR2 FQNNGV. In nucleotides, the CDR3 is TGTGCCAGCAGCTTGGGACCCGTGGGCAGCGGGAGTAGCACCGGGGAGCTGTTTTTT. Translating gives CASSLGPVGSGSSTGELFF.

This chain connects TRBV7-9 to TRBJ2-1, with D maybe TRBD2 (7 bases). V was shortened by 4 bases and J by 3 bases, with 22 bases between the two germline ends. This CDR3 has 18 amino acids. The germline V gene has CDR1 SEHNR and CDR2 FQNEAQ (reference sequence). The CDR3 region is CASSSTGTRLANYNEQFF. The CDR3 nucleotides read TGTGCCAGCAGCTCGACAGGTACTCGACTAGCCAACTACAATGAGCAGTTCTTC.

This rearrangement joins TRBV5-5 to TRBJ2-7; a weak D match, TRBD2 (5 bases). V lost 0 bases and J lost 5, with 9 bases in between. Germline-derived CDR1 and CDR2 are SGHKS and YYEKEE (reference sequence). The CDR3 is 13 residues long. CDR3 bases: TGTGCCAGCAGCTTGGTGACCGGGAACGAGCAGTACTTC. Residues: CASSLVTGNEQYF.

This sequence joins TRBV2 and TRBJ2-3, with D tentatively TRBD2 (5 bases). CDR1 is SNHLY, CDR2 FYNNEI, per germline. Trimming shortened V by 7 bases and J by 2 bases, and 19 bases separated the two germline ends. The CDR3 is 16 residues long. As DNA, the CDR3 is TGTGCCAGCAATTCAGACACGGAGAGGGACACAGATACGCAGTATTTT. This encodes CASNSDTERDTDTQYF.

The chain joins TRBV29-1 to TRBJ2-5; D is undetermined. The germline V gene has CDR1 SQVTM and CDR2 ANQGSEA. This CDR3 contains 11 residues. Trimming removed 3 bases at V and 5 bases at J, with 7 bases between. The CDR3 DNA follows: TGCAGCGTTGATCCGAAGGAGACCCAGTACTTC. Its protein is CSVDPKETQYF.

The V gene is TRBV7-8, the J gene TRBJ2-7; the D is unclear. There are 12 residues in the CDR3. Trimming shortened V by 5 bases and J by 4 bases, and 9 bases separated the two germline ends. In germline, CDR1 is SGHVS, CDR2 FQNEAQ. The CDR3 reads CASSPDAYEQYF. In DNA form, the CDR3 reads TGTGCCAGCAGCCCGGACGCTTACGAGCAGTACTTC.

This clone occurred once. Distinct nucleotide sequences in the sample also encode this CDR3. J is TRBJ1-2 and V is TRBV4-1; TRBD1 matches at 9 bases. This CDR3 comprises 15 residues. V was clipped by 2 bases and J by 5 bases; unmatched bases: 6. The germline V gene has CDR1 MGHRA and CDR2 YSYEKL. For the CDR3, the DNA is TGCGCCAGCAGCCAACTGACAGGGGGAAGGTATGGCTACACCTTC. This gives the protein CASSQLTGGRYGYTF.

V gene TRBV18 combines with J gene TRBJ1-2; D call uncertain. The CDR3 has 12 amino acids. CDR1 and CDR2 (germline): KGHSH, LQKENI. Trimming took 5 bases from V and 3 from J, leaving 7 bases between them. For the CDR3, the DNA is TGTGCCAGCTCAGGGGAGGACTATGGCTACACCTTC. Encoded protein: CASSGEDYGYTF.

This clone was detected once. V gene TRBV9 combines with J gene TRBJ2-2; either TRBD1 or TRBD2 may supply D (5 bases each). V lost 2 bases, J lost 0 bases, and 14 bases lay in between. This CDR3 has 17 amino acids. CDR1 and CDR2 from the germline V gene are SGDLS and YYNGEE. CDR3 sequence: CASSVGTGTPNTGELFF. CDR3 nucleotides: TGTGCCAGCAGCGTGGGAACGGGGACCCCGAACACCGGGGAGCTGTTTTTT. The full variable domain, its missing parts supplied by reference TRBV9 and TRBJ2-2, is DSGVTQTPKHLITATGQRVTLRCSPRSGDLSVYWYQQSLDQGLQFLIQYYNGEERAKGNILERFSAQQFPDLHSELNLSSLELGDSALYFCASSVGTGTPNTGELFFGEGSRLTVL.

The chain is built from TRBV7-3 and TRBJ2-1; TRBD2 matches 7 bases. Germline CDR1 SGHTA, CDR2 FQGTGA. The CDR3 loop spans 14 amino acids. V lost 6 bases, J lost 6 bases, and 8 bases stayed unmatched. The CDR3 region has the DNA TGTGCCAGCAGTTCTCAGGGAGGGATCAATGAGCAGTTCTTC. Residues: CASSSQGGINEQFF.

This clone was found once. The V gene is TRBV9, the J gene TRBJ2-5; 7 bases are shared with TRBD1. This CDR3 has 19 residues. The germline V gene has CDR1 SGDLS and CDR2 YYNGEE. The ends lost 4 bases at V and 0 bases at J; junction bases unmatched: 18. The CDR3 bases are TGTGCCAGCAGCTTTTCGTCGGACCCGGGACAGATAGACCAAGAGACCCAGTACTTC. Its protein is CASSFSSDPGQIDQETQYF.

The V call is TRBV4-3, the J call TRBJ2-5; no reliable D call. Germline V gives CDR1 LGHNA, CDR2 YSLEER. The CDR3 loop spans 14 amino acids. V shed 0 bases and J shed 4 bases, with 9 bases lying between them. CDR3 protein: CASSQDLTAETQYF. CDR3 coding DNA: TGCGCCAGCAGCCAAGATCTGACCGCAGAGACCCAGTACTTC.

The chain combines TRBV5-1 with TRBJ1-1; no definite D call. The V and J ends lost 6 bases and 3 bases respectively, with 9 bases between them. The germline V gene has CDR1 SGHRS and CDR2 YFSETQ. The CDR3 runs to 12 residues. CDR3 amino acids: CASKQQDTEAFF. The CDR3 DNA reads TGCGCCAGCAAACAGCAGGACACTGAAGCTTTCTTT.

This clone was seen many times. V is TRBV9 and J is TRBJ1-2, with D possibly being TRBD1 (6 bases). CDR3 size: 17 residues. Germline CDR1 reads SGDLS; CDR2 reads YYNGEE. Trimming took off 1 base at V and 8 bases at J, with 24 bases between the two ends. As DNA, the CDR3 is TGTGCCAGCAGCGTATCGGATACAGGGTTTCCCACCGTCGGCTACACCTTC. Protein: CASSVSDTGFPTVGYTF.